Sequencing of this T cell receptor beta chain was carried out in a study of T-cell reconstitution after alpha-beta-depleted transplantation in children. Trimming pared 5 bases from V and 0 bases from J, leaving 3 bases between. Germline V lookup: CDR1 SEHNR, CDR2 FQNEAQ (reference sequence). CDR3 length equals 12 residues. Ten or more counts support this clonotype. The TCRbeta library was prepared with unique molecular identifiers. In TCRdb, the PCR reads were re-called with MiXCR into one record per CDR3 protein. The sample includes 200,000 to 250,000 distinct CDR3 sequences, around 9.6% seen only once; the top ten take over 5.5%.

The chain couples TRBV7-9 to TRBJ2-3; D not resolved. This clonotype was sampled from a human donor who donated a stem cell graft to a child with acute lymphoblastic leukemia. Here the sequenced sample was PBMCs from the stem cell graft donor, taken from the stem cell graft. In nucleotides, the CDR3 is TGTGCCAGCAGCATTAGCACAGATACGCAGTATTTT. This sequence encodes CASSISTDTQYF.